These 5 T cell receptor beta chains were all obtained from the same sample, sequenced in a study of T cell repertoires in cytomegalovirus infection. TCRdb passed the reads through MiXCR, listing each CDR3 protein once. Counted here are 380,000 or so distinct CDR3 sequences, nearly 35% occurring once; the ten biggest clones make up roughly 13%. The antigens these receptors bind are not known. Sequences were derived from cultured PBMCs, sampled from culture after CMV antigen stimulation. All receptors come from a human donor in good health (CMV status not recorded). Some clones in this sample may be carry-over from other donors' samples.

There are a few counts of this clonotype. The chain joins TRBV11-2 to TRBJ2-1; TRBD2 might be the D (5 bases). Germline values: CDR1 SGHAT, CDR2 FQNNGV. V lost 1 base and J lost 5, with 9 bases in between. This CDR3 comprises 14 residues. The CDR3 spells CASSLVARDNEQFF. CDR3 nucleotide sequence: TGTGCCAGCAGCTTAGTAGCGAGAGACAATGAGCAGTTCTTC.

This clonotype was seen only once. The rearrangement joins TRBV6-2 or TRBV6-3 to TRBJ2-3; a possible D gene is TRBD2 (6 bases). Trimming left V 5 bases short and J 2 bases short, with 20 bases between. The length of the CDR3 is 17 residues. Germline CDR1 MNHEY, CDR2 SVGEGT. The CDR3 loop reads CASSTGTFATLTDTQYF. The CDR3 coding sequence is TGTGCCAGCAGTACCGGGACTTTCGCCACCCTCACAGATACGCAGTATTTT.

This clonotype turned up a few times. The chain employs TRBV29-1 and TRBJ1-1; 9 bases are shared with TRBD1. Trimming at V came to 6 bases and at J to 2 bases, leaving 1 base not matched to a gene. The CDR3 consists of 12 residues. The germline CDR1 and CDR2 sequences are SQVTM and ANQGSEA. As DNA, the CDR3 is TGCAGCGTGGACAGGGGTAACACTGAAGCTTTCTTT. As protein: CSVDRGNTEAFF. Full variable domain (outside the CDR3, taken from reference TRBV29-1 and TRBJ1-1): SAVISQKPSRDICQRGTSLTIQCQVDSQVTMMFWYRQQPGQSLTLIATANQGSEATYESGFVIDKFPISRPNLTFSTLTVSNMSPEDSSIYLCSVDRGNTEAFFGQGTRLTVV.

This clonotype was seen a few times. The chain links TRBV7-2 to TRBJ2-7, with a weak D call TRBD1 (5 bases). Germline assignment: CDR1 SGHTA and CDR2 FQGNSA. Trimming removed 3 bases at V and 2 bases at J, with 14 bases between. The CDR3 has 15 amino acids. The CDR3 DNA follows: TGTGCCAGCAGCTTCTATAGACAGTCGCCCTACGAGCAGTACTTC. Protein: CASSFYRQSPYEQYF. Together with reference TRBV7-2 and TRBJ2-7, the CDR3 gives the full variable domain: GAGVSQSPSNKVTEKGKDVELRCDPISGHTALYWYRQSLGQGLEFLIYFQGNSAPDKSGLPSDRFSAERTGGSVSTLTIQRTQQEDSAVYLCASSFYRQSPYEQYFGPGTRLTVT.

This chain uses TRBV10-2 with TRBJ1-1; a weak D match, TRBD1 (6 bases). This CDR3 spans 15 amino acids. Germline V gene lookup returns CDR1 WSHSY and CDR2 SAAADI. The germline V and J ends were trimmed by 3 bases and 1 base, with 12 bases remaining between them. CDR3 nucleotide sequence: TGCGCCAGCAGTGATTGGGGGGCGAAGAACACTGAAGCTTTCTTT. Encoded protein: CASSDWGAKNTEAFF.